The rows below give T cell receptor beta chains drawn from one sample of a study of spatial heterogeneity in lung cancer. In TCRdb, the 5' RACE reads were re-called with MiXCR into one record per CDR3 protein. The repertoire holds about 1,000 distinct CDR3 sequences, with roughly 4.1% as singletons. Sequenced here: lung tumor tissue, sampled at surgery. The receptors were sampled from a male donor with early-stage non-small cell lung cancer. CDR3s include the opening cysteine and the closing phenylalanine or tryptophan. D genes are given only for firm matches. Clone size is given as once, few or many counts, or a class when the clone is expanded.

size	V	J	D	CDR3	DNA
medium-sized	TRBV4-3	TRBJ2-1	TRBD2	CASSQGLAGGSGSYNEQFF	TGCGCCAGCAGCCAAGGACTAGCGGGGGGGTCGGGCTCCTACAATGAGCAGTTCTTC
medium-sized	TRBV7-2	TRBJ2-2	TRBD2	CASLPGGNTGELFF	TGTGCCAGCCTACCGGGGGGGAACACCGGGGAGCTGTTTTTT
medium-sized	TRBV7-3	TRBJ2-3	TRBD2	CASSGGTRVTDTQYF	TGTGCCAGCAGTGGCGGGACTAGAGTCACAGATACGCAGTATTTT
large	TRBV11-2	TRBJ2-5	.	CASSFWGNRLQETQYF	TGTGCCAGCAGCTTTTGGGGAAACCGTCTCCAAGAGACCCAGTACTTC
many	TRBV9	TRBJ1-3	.	CASSEQGVTGNTIYF	TGTGCCAGCAGCGAACAGGGAGTGACGGGAAACACCATATATTTT
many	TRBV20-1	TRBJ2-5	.	CSAPPDSTGQTQYF	TGCAGTGCTCCACCGGACAGCACGGGGCAGACCCAGTACTTC
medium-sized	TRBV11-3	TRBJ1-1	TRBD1	CASSPGTGGIMNTEAFF	TGTGCCAGCAGCCCCGGGACAGGGGGAATAATGAACACTGAAGCTTTCTTT
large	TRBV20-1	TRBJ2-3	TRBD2	CSARELAGAGTDTQYF	TGCAGTGCTAGAGAGCTAGCGGGGGCCGGCACAGATACGCAGTATTTT
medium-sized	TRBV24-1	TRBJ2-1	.	CATSDSHRAFNEQFF	TGTGCCACCAGTGACTCCCACCGGGCCTTTAATGAGCAGTTCTTC
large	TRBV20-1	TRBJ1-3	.	CSAVLSSGNTIYF	TGCAGTGCTGTCCTCAGCTCTGGAAACACCATATATTTT
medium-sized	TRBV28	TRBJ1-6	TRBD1	CASSPSGQGLNSPLHF	TGTGCCAGCAGTCCTTCCGGACAGGGACTAAATTCACCCCTCCACTTT
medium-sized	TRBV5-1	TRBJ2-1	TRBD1	CASSTGTGINEQFF	TGCGCCAGCAGCACCGGGACAGGGATCAATGAGCAGTTCTTC
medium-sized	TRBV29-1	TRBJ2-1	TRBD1	CSVYRDSNEQFF	TGCAGCGTTTACCGGGACAGCAATGAGCAGTTCTTC
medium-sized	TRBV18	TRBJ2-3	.	CASSASTDTQYF	TGTGCCAGCTCAGCATCGACAGATACGCAGTATTTT
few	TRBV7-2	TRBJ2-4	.	CASSSRTAKNIQYF	TGTGCCAGCAGCTCCCGGACAGCCAAAAACATTCAGTACTTC
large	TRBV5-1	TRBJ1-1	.	CASSLGTNTEAFF	TGCGCCAGCAGCTTGGGGACGAACACTGAAGCTTTCTTT
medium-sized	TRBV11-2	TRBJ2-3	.	CASSLWGTDTQYF	TGTGCCAGCTCCCTCTGGGGCACAGATACGCAGTATTTT
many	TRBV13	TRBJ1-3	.	CASSIRVFGNTIYF	TGTGCCAGCAGCATCAGGGTGTTCGGAAACACCATATATTTT
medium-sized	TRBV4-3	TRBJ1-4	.	CASSQDGPEDINEKLFF	TGCGCCAGCAGCCAAGATGGGCCCGAGGATATTAATGAAAAACTGTTTTTT
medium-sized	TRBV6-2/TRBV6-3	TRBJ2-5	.	CASSGRETQYF	TGTGCCAGCAGTGGTAGGGAGACCCAGTACTTC
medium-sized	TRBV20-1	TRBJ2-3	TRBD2	CSAREDSGASTDTQYF	TGCAGTGCTAGAGAAGATAGCGGGGCTAGCACAGATACGCAGTATTTT
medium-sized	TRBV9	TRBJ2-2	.	CASSVGGAQELFF	TGTGCCAGCAGCGTTGGTGGGGCCCAGGAGCTGTTTTTT
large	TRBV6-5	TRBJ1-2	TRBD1	CASSQSTGGWVGYTF	TGTGCCAGCAGTCAATCGACAGGGGGCTGGGTTGGCTACACCTTC
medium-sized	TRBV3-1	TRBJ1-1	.	CASSQRDKSPNTEAFF	TGTGCCAGCAGCCAAAGGGACAAGTCGCCGAACACTGAAGCTTTCTTT
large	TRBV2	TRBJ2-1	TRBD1	CASSGDSVQYNEQFF	TGTGCCAGCAGTGGGGACAGCGTTCAGTACAATGAGCAGTTCTTC
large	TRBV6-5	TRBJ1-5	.	CASSYSMDQPQHF	TGTGCCAGCAGTTACTCGATGGATCAGCCCCAGCATTTT